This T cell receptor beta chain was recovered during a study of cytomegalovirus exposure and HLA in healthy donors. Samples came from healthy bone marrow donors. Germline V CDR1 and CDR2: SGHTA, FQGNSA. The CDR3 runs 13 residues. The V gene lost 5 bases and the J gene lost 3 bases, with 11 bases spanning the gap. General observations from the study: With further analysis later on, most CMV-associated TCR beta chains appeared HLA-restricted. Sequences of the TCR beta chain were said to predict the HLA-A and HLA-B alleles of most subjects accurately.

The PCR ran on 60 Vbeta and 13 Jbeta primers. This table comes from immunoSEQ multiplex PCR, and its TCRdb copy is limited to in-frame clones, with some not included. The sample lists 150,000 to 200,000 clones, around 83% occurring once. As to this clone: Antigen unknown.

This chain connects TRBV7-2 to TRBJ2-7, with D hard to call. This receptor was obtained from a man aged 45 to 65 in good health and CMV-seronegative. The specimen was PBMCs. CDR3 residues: CASSTTQDYEQYF. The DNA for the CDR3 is TGTGCCAGCAGCACCACCCAGGACTACGAGCAGTACTTC.